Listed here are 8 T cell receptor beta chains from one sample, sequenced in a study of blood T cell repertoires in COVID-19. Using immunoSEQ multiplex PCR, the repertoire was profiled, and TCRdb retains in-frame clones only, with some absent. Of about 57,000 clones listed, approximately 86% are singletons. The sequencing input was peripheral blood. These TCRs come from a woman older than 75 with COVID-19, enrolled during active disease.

The CDR3 nucleotides are TGTGCCAGCAGTGATAATGGTGGCGACAGGGGGCCGATGAACACTGAAGCTTTCTTT. Protein sequence: CASSDNGGDRGPMNTEAFF. J is TRBJ1-1 and V is TRBV2; 10 positions match TRBD1. With 3 bases clipped from V and 0 bases from J, the junction kept 13 bases outside the gene matches. Germline values: CDR1 SNHLY, CDR2 FYNNEI. The CDR3 contains 19 residues.

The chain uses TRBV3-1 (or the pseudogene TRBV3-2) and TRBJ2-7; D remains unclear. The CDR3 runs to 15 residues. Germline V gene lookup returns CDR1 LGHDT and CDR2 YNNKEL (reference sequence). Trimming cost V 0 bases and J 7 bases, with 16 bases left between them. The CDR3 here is CASSQDPPWAGEQYF. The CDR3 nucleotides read TGTGCCAGCAGCCAAGATCCCCCCTGGGCCGGAGAGCAGTACTTC.

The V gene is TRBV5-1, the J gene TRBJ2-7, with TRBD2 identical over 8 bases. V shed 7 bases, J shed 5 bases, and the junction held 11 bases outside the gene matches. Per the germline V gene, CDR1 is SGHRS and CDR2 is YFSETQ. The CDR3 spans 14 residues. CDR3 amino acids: CASSFRGGEDEQYF. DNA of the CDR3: TGCGCCAGCTCCTTTCGGGGGGGAGAGGACGAGCAGTACTTC.

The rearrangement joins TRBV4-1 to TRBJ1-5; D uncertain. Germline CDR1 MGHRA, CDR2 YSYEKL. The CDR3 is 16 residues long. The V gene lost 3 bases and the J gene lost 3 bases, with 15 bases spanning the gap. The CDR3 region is CASSQLPAGLNQPQHF. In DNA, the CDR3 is TGCGCCAGCAGCCAGTTGCCGGCAGGTCTCAATCAGCCCCAGCATTTT.

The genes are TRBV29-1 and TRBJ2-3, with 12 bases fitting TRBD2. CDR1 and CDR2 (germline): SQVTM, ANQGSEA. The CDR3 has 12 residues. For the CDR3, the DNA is TGCAGAGGGACTAGCGGGACAGATACGCAGTATTTT. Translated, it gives CRGTSGTDTQYF.

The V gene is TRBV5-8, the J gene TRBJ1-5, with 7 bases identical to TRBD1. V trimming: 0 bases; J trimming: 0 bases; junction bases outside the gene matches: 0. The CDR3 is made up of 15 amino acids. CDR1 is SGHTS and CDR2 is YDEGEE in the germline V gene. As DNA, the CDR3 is TGTGCCAGCAGCTTGGGACAGGGTAGCAATCAGCCCCAGCATTTT. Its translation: CASSLGQGSNQPQHF.

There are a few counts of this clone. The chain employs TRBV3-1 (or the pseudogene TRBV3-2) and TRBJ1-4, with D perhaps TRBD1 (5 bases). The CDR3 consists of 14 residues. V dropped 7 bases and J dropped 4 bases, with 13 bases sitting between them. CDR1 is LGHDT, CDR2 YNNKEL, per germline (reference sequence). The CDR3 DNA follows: TGTGCCAGCACCCACAGGTCTGGTAATGAAAAACTGTTTTTT. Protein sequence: CASTHRSGNEKLFF.

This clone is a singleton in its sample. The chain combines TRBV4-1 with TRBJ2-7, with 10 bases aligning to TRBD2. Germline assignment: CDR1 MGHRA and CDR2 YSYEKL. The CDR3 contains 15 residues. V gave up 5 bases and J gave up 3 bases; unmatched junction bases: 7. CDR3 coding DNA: TGCGCCAGCAGCTATACTAGCGGGACAATCTACGAGCAGTACTTC. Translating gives CASSYTSGTIYEQYF.